This T cell receptor beta chain emerged from a study of cytomegalovirus exposure and HLA in healthy donors. About the study: An analysis done earlier identified 90 million to 120 million unique TCR beta sequences from about 180 million T cells.

Trimming pared 1 base from V and 4 bases from J, leaving 11 bases between. Germline loops: CDR1 SGHVS, CDR2 FQNEAQ. The CDR3 extends over 15 amino acids. The PCR employed 60 Vbeta primers together with 13 Jbeta primers. TCRdb's copy holds only in-frame clones and misses some; the assay was immunoSEQ multiplex PCR. The sample contains some 140,000 clones, about 80% of which appear only once. All donors participated as healthy donors of bone marrow. Each donor was nominally healthy when sampled (though unrecorded immune exposures were likely). Sequences were obtained from PBMCs. The sequence derives from a man between 25 and 39 years old in good health and CMV-seropositive. The rearrangement joins TRBV7-8 to TRBJ2-1; D is ambiguous. This CDR3 reads CASSLGRSWYNEQFF. The CDR3 DNA is TGTGCCAGCAGCTTAGGACGGAGCTGGTACAATGAGCAGTTCTTC.